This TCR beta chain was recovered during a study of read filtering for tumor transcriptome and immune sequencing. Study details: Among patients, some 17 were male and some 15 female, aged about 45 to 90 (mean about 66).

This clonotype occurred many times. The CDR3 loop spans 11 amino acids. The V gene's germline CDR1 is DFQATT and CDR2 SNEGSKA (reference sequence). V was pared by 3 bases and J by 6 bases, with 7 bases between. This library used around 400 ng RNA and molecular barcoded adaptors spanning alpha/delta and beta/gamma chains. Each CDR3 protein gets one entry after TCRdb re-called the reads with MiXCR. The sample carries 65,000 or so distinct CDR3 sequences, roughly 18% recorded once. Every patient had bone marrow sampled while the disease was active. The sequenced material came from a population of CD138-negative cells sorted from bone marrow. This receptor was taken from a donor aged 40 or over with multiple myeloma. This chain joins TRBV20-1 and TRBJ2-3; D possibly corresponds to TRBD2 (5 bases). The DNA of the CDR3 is TGCAGTGCTAGGTCGGGGGATACGCAGTATTTT. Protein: CSARSGDTQYF.